This entry concerns a single T cell receptor beta chain. Its antigen is currently unknown. The data are from a study of untreated major depressive disorder. Assay: immunoSEQ multiplex PCR; the TCRdb copy retains only in-frame clones and omits some. The sample has tens of thousands of clones, about 93% seen once; the top ten hold around 0.3%. Controls never had mood disorders and self-rated depressive symptoms at 5 or less. CD4+ T cells were isolated from thawed PBMCs by magnetic negative selection. CD4+ T cell purity was typically 90% to 95%. Germline CDR1 SGDLS, CDR2 YYNGEE. The CDR3 spans 17 residues. Trimming took off 3 bases at V and 3 bases at J, with 21 bases between the two ends. Study results and limitations: Compared with controls, depressed patients showed more TRBV05-01 (Vbeta 5.1) usage in CD4+ T cells.

The TCR sequence derives from a man aged 25 to 40 in good health. The sequenced sample consisted of CD4+ T cells from PBMCs. The chain joins TRBV9 to TRBJ1-2, with D perhaps TRBD1 (6 bases). DNA of the CDR3: TGTGCCAGCAGCGGAGACCCCTTCGGGGGGGCGGACTATGGCTACACCTTC. It is translated as CASSGDPFGGADYGYTF.